A selection of T cell receptor beta chains follows, all from one sample in a study of regulatory T cells in long-lasting Graves disease. From the multiplex PCR reads, TCRdb called clonotypes with MiXCR, one entry per CDR3 protein. There are fewer than 650,000 distinct CDR3 sequences in the sample; 16% occur only once, and about 17% lies in the top ten. This sample was shared with a second study, whose subject was T cells in Graves' hyperthyroidism and ophthalmopathy.

The sequencing used peripheral blood mononuclear cells (PBMCs), collected at new diagnosis, from a patient treated with antithyroid drugs. The origin of the receptors is a woman in her 30s with Graves disease. CDR3s leave out the opening cysteine and the closing phenylalanine or tryptophan.

TRBJ2-3,TRBV2,ASRAEVLLGDTQY
TRBJ1-3,TRBV6-4,ASNHRRDSGNTIY
TRBJ1-1,TRBV10-3,AISETAGTGGNTEAF
TRBJ1-2,TRBV2,ASSPTRQGPYGYT
TRBJ2-1,TRBV12-3/TRBV12-4,ASSFSGRSYNEQF
TRBJ1-1,TRBV24-1,ATRGTGYTEAF
TRBJ2-1,TRBV20-1,SAASPGTSEVPYNEQF
TRBJ2-7,TRBV29-1,SAETGGSYEQY
TRBJ2-7,TRBV27,ASRALAGQSYEQY
TRBJ1-2,TRBV6-1,ASKPSGGQDYGYT
TRBJ2-7,TRBV11-2,ASSLVYGYEQY
TRBJ2-7,TRBV20-1,SAKEGSYEQY
TRBJ2-7,TRBV7-9,ASSINLGGSSSYEQY
TRBJ2-6,TRBV7-8,ASSLATLNSGANVLT
TRBJ1-1,TRBV25-1,ACSRGDRGPTEAF
TRBJ1-4,TRBV11-3,ASSLGLATNEKLF
TRBJ1-4,TRBV20-1,SASPPGRREKLF
TRBJ2-3,TRBV7-9,ASSLSGATDTQY
TRBJ2-7,TRBV6-1,ASRSLASSYEQY
TRBJ2-2,TRBV19,ASSIGGTGELF
TRBJ1-1,TRBV4-2,ASSQGGVMNTEAF
TRBJ2-1,TRBV7-2,ASSLTGDYNEQF
TRBJ2-1,TRBV27,ASSPGVYNEQF
TRBJ2-2,TRBV6-1,ASSLTRDITGELF
TRBJ2-1,TRBV12-3/TRBV12-4,ASSFPRGQLDEQF
TRBJ1-6,TRBV30,AWKSDPGQGSPLH
TRBJ2-3,TRBV3-1,ASSGLPDTQY
TRBJ2-7,TRBV5-1,ASSWGGGQTSGLEQY
TRBJ1-2,TRBV4-1,ASSPDQGGEGYT
TRBJ2-3,TRBV2,ASSGLAGGRPADTQY
TRBJ1-4,TRBV7-2,ASSPNSALNEKLF
TRBJ2-1,TRBV12-3/TRBV12-4,ASSLRRGSYNEQF
TRBJ2-7,TRBV2,ASSELDYEQY
TRBJ2-2,TRBV28,ASSFIDRGLGSTGELF
TRBJ2-1,TRBV20-1,SARDRWGNSYNEQF
TRBJ1-1,TRBV11-2,ASSLETAMNTEAF
TRBJ1-1,TRBV4-1,ASRLGQGQNTEAF
TRBJ1-5,TRBV19,ASNKGREQPQH
TRBJ2-2,TRBV18,ASSPNTNTGELF
TRBJ2-1,TRBV7-9,ASSPLGLVTMSSYNEQF
TRBJ2-1,TRBV12-3/TRBV12-4,ASNRGSRNEQF
TRBJ2-3,TRBV28,ASSWPPPRDTQY
TRBJ2-7,TRBV2,ASKGVYGQY
TRBJ2-7,TRBV6-1,ASLTSGGYEQY
TRBJ1-5,TRBV12-3/TRBV12-4,ASSPWGLEPQH
TRBJ2-7,TRBV7-9,ASSLEKVVREQY
TRBJ2-7,TRBV5-1,ASSFDLILAWEQY
TRBJ1-2,TRBV27,ASSLGINYGYT
TRBJ2-3,TRBV13,ASSPRSRDTQY
TRBJ2-2,TRBV10-3,AISESVLENTGELF
TRBJ2-3,TRBV20-1,SAPVVGTDTQY
TRBJ2-3,TRBV5-5,ASSLQYTDTQY
TRBJ2-1,TRBV7-2,ASSSPTGTTRGQF
TRBJ2-3,TRBV11-2,ASSLVAEDTQY
TRBJ1-2,TRBV6-1,ASRGTGTIGGYT